The next 26 T cell receptor beta chains were all read from a single sample in a study of tissue T cells after allogeneic stem cell transplantation. As for time point: mouse harvest day 7 after allogeneic transplant. Mouse grafts combined 10^7 T-cell-depleted bone marrow cells with 10^6 splenic CD5+ T cells. Clones were read by immunoSEQ multiplex PCR, and TCRdb kept only the in-frame ones, dropping some. The table shows roughly 7,500 clones, with approximately 55% occurring only once. The sample taken for sequencing was lymph node tissue. Source of these receptors: a female BALB/c mouse given C57BL/6 T cells with graft-versus-host disease after an allogeneic hematopoietic cell transplant.

Concerning this clone itself: Each gene name is a mouse one. The read ends 1 residue early relative to the CDR3; the germline J gene fills the gap. The V call is TRBV26, the J call TRBJ2-1, with TRBD2 matching over 8 bases. This CDR3 has 15 residues. Trimming removed 2 bases from V and 7 bases from J; junction bases left unmatched: 7. Per the germline V gene, CDR1 is KGHPV and CDR2 is FQNQEV (reference sequence). The sequenced CDR3 bases are TGTGCCAGCAGTCTGATCTGGGGGGTAGGAGCTGAGCAGTTC. This encodes CASSLIWGVGAEQF. The entire CDR3 reads CASSLIWGVGAEQFF.

On this clone: Gene names refer to mouse genes. The read is 1 residue too short to cover the CDR3 end, so that end is filled in from the germline J gene. The chain recombines TRBV23 with TRBJ1-2. Germline V gives CDR1 KGHTA, CDR2 FQNQQP. CDR3 length equals 12 residues. CDR3 bases read: TGCTCCAGCAGTCAAGGGGTCTCCGACTACACC. This encodes CSSSQGVSDYT. The whole CDR3 protein is CSSSQGVSDYTF. The variable domain in full, completed from reference TRBV23 and TRBJ1-2, reads DAAVTQKPRYLIKMKGQEAEMKCIPEKGHTAVFWYQQKQSKELKFLIYFQNQQPLDQIDMVKERFSAVCPSSSLCSLGIRTCEAEDSALYLCSSSQGVSDYTFGSGTRLLVI.

As for this clone: Gene names are the mouse ones. CDR3 loop: CSSSQFNERLFF. CDR3 DNA (partial): TGCTCCAGCAGTCAATTCAACGAAAGATTATTT. This chain connects TRBV23 to TRBJ1-4. The read is 1 residue too short to cover the CDR3 end, so that end is filled in from the germline J gene. Germline CDR1 is KGHTA and CDR2 is FQNQQP. This CDR3 has 12 amino acids.

With regard to this clone: Any gene name here is a mouse gene name. Sequencing ends 1 residue short of the CDR3 end; the germline J gene provides the rest. V usage is TRBV13-3 and J usage is TRBJ1-1, with D perhaps matching TRBD1 (5 bases). Germline V CDR1 and CDR2: NNHDY, SYVADS. This CDR3 contains 13 residues. V dropped 4 bases and J dropped 0 bases, with 7 bases sitting between them. CDR3 DNA, as far as it was read: TGTGCCAGCAGTATAGGGGAGAACACAGAAGTCTTC. Its translation is CASSIGENTEVF. The entire CDR3 protein reads CASSIGENTEVFF.

About this clone itself: Here the gene names and germline are mouse. The DNA ends 1 residue before the CDR3 does, and the rest of the CDR3 is filled in from the germline J gene. V usage is TRBV12-2 and J usage is TRBJ2-7; 11 bases agree with TRBD2. The length of the CDR3 is 14 residues. Germline-derived CDR1 and CDR2 are SGHLS and HYDKME. V lost 1 base, J lost 3 bases, and 1 base stayed unmatched. The chain's CDR3 is CASSLGLGVYEQYF. CDR3 DNA, as far as it was read: TGTGCCAGCTCTCTGGGACTGGGGGTCTATGAACAGTAC.

This clone has just one count. The gene names given are mouse names. CDR3 sequence reads: CAWSRVGANYAEQFF. CDR3 DNA (partial): TGTGCCTGGAGTCGGGTGGGGGCTAACTATGCTGAGCAGTTC. The V gene is TRBV31, the J gene TRBJ2-1; D possibly uses TRBD1 or TRBD2 (6 bases each). The read gets to within 1 residue of the CDR3 end, and the germline J gene fills in the rest. The germline V and J ends were trimmed by 1 base and 0 bases, with 10 bases remaining between them. This CDR3 region has 15 residues. Per the germline V gene, CDR1 is GKSSPN and CDR2 is SITVG.

As for this clone: Germline and genes here are mouse. The read falls 1 residue short of the CDR3 end, and the missing part is taken from the germline J gene. The chain uses TRBV26 and TRBJ1-4; D perhaps matches TRBD1 (6 bases). Trimming took 4 bases from V and 2 from J, leaving 8 bases between them. Germline-derived CDR1 and CDR2 are KGHPV and FQNQEV (reference sequence). This CDR3 comprises 14 residues. The CDR3 DNA, read in part, is TGTGCCAGCAGTCCGGGGACATCCAACGAAAGATTATTT. Protein sequence: CASSPGTSNERLF. The full-length CDR3 reads as CASSPGTSNERLFF.

Turning to this clone: The gene names here belong to mouse. From the germline J gene comes the end of the CDR3, since the read stops 1 residue before it. The V call is TRBV26, the J call TRBJ2-2, with 9 bases identical to TRBD2. There are 15 residues in the CDR3. CDR1 and CDR2 from the germline V gene are KGHPV and FQNQEV (reference sequence). V lost 4 bases, J lost 1 base, and 1 base stayed unmatched. Here the CDR3 reads CASSPDWGNTGQLYF. The part of the CDR3 DNA that was read is TGTGCCAGCAGTCCGGACTGGGGAAACACCGGGCAGCTCTAC.

Comment on this clone: Mouse gene names and germline throughout. Sequencing ends 1 residue short of the CDR3 end; the germline J gene provides the rest. The chain employs TRBV20 and TRBJ1-1; D is ambiguous. The CDR3 totals 12 residues. The germline V gene encodes CDR1 GFQATS and CDR2 STVNSAI. V gave up 0 bases and J gave up 1 base, with 3 bases separating them. The part of the CDR3 DNA that was read is TGTGGTGCTAGGGACGGAAACACAGAAGTCTTC. As protein: CGARDGNTEVF. The CDR3 reads in full as CGARDGNTEVFF.

As regards this clone: The genes and germline here are from mouse. Coverage ceases 1 residue before the CDR3 finishes, and the germline J gene fills in the end. This chain connects TRBV14 to TRBJ2-5; 11 bases agree with TRBD2. CDR1 is SGHDT, CDR2 FRDEAV, per germline. The ends lost 4 bases at V and 6 bases at J; junction bases unmatched: 4. This CDR3 region has 14 residues. Here the CDR3 reads CASSLLGGLDTQYF. The part of the CDR3 DNA that was read is TGTGCCAGCAGTCTACTGGGGGGGCTGGACACCCAGTAC. Supplemented by reference TRBV14 and TRBJ2-5, the full variable domain reads EAGVTQSPRYAVLQEGQAVSFWCDPISGHDTLYWYQQPRDQGPQLLVYFRDEAVIDNSQLPSDRFSAVRPKGTNSTLKIQSAKQGDTATYLCASSLLGGLDTQYFGPGTRLLVL.

Points on this clone: Mouse gene names apply. The CDR3 end falls 1 residue outside the read, so it is completed with the germline J gene. The V call is TRBV3, the J call TRBJ2-7, with 9 bases fitting TRBD2. The CDR3 loop spans 15 amino acids. Germline V lookup: CDR1 SNHLY, CDR2 FYNGKV (reference sequence). V was pared by 0 bases and J by 2 bases, with 2 bases of the junction left unmatched. Incomplete CDR3 DNA: TGTGCCAGCAGCTTAGCGGCTGGGGGGGCCTATGAACAGTAC. Its protein product is CASSLAAGGAYEQY. In full, the CDR3 reads CASSLAAGGAYEQYF.

In the case of this clone: Mouse names are used for the genes. The DNA ends 1 residue before the CDR3 does, and the rest of the CDR3 is filled in from the germline J gene. This chain uses TRBV1 with TRBJ2-5; D not certain. The ends were cut back, 3 bases at V and 4 bases at J, with 5 bases in the middle. The CDR3 runs to 12 residues. From germline, CDR1 is NSQYPW and CDR2 LRSPGD (reference sequence). The covered CDR3 bases are TGCACCTGCAGTGCTACAGAAGACACCCAGTAC. This codes for CTCSATEDTQY. The entire CDR3 reads CTCSATEDTQYF.

Regarding this clone: Gene names and germline match the mouse. The sequence runs out 1 residue before the end of the CDR3; the remainder is reconstructed from the germline J gene. The chain combines TRBV19 with TRBJ1-2, with 8 bases that match TRBD1. Unmatched junction bases numbered 3, after V lost 5 bases and J lost 0 bases. The CDR3 length is 14 residues. Germline CDR1 FNHDT, CDR2 SITEND (reference sequence). The covered CDR3 bases are TGTGCCAGCAGGAAACAGGGGGCAAACTCCGACTACACC. Encoded protein: CASRKQGANSDYT. The full-length CDR3 reads as CASRKQGANSDYTF.

A word on this clone: Here the gene names and germline are mouse. Sequencing ends 1 residue short of the CDR3 end; the germline J gene provides the rest. The chain recombines TRBV20 with TRBJ1-4; possible D gene TRBD1, 5 bases. This CDR3 region has 13 residues. Trimming removed 1 base from V and 5 bases from J, with 8 bases in between. The germline gives CDR1 GFQATS, CDR2 STVNSAI. CDR3 sequence reads: CGARGGGNERLFF. The part of the CDR3 DNA that was read is TGTGGTGCTAGGGGGGGCGGAAACGAAAGATTATTT.

Concerning this clone: The germline and genes are mouse ones. The read falls 1 residue short of the CDR3 end, and the missing part is taken from the germline J gene. The genes are TRBV13-1 and TRBJ2-7; 9 bases line up with TRBD1. CDR3 length: 13 amino acids. In germline, CDR1 is NSHNY, CDR2 SYGAGN. Trimming at V came to 4 bases and at J to 5 bases, leaving 4 bases not matched to a gene. The CDR3 sequence: CASSWDRDHEQYF. The sequenced part of the CDR3 DNA is TGTGCCAGCAGTTGGGACAGGGACCATGAACAGTAC.

As regards this clone: Mouse germline and gene names are used. The read terminates 1 residue ahead of where the CDR3 ends, so the germline J gene completes it. V usage is TRBV13-1 and J usage is TRBJ1-1; tentative D call: TRBD1 (5 bases). V was clipped by 0 bases and J by 4 bases, with 10 bases between them. Germline CDR1 and CDR2: NSHNY and SYGAGN. There are 14 residues in the CDR3. CDR3 bases read: TGTGCCAGCAGTGATGCGCAGGGAGGCACAGAAGTCTTC. Its protein product is CASSDAQGGTEVF. The complete CDR3 sequence is CASSDAQGGTEVFF.

This clone was seen only a few times. Gene and germline names: mouse. Read coverage stops 1 residue before the CDR3 terminus; the germline J gene supplies the remainder. The chain combines TRBV3 with TRBJ1-1, with unresolved D. In germline, CDR1 is SNHLY, CDR2 FYNGKV (reference sequence). Trimming stripped 2 bases from V and 0 bases from J, with 4 bases between. This CDR3 spans 13 amino acids. The CDR3 is CASSLLANTEVFF. CDR3 DNA (partial): TGTGCCAGCAGCTTACTAGCAAACACAGAAGTCTTC.

With regard to this clone: Mouse gene names apply. The read falls 1 residue short of the CDR3 end, and the missing part is taken from the germline J gene. The chain recombines TRBV26 with TRBJ2-4, with 14 bases that match TRBD2. Germline CDR1 KGHPV, CDR2 FQNQEV (reference sequence). The CDR3 runs to 17 residues. V shed 4 bases, J shed 3 bases, and the junction held 6 bases outside the gene matches. CDR3 protein: CASSPGLGGRRQNTLYF. The sequenced part of the CDR3 DNA is TGTGCCAGCAGTCCGGGACTGGGGGGGCGACGACAAAACACCTTGTAC.

This clone has a handful of counts. All gene names here are mouse names. The CDR3 goes on 1 residue after the read ends, and that part is filled in from the germline J gene. The chain carries TRBV26 and TRBJ1-1; D is unclear. Germline loops: CDR1 KGHPV, CDR2 FQNQEV (reference sequence). The CDR3 is 13 amino acids. With 4 bases removed from V and 0 bases from J, the gap between germline ends came to 6 bases. The sequenced part of the CDR3 DNA is TGTGCCAGCAGTCACGGGTCAAACACAGAAGTCTTC. It is translated as CASSHGSNTEVF. The full-length CDR3 reads as CASSHGSNTEVFF.

By its share, this clone is medium-sized. The gene names here belong to mouse. The CDR3 is cut off 1 residue early in the read; its end comes from the germline J gene. V gene TRBV23 combines with J gene TRBJ2-7. Germline values: CDR1 KGHTA, CDR2 FQNQQP. The CDR3 has 13 residues. The covered CDR3 bases are TGCTCCAGCAGTCAATCGGGCAAGTATGAACAGTAC. The encoded protein is CSSSQSGKYEQY. The whole CDR3 reads CSSSQSGKYEQYF.

On this clone itself: Gene names are mouse gene names. Read coverage stops 1 residue before the CDR3 terminus; the germline J gene supplies the remainder. The rearrangement links TRBV31 to TRBJ1-4; TRBD1 aligns across 11 bases. CDR1 is GKSSPN, CDR2 SITVG, per germline. This CDR3 has 15 residues. V shed 1 base, J shed 6 bases, and the junction held 4 bases outside the gene matches. CDR3 residues: CAWSRGTGGDERLFF. The part of the CDR3 DNA that was read is TGTGCCTGGAGTCGGGGGACAGGGGGGGACGAAAGATTATTT.

Concerning this clone itself: Germline and genes here are mouse. The read terminates 1 residue ahead of where the CDR3 ends, so the germline J gene completes it. The rearrangement links TRBV16 to TRBJ2-4; D unclear. The CDR3 sequence is 13 residues long. The ends were cut back, 4 bases at V and 0 bases at J, with 5 bases in the middle. CDR1 SGHSA and CDR2 FRNQAP come from the germline V gene. The CDR3 here is CASSWDSQNTLYF. The DNA read from the CDR3 is TGTGCAAGCAGCTGGGATAGTCAAAACACCTTGTAC.

To note about this clone: Here the gene names and germline are mouse. The read ends 1 residue before the CDR3 terminus; that terminus is restored from the germline J gene. The rearrangement uses TRBV26 and TRBJ1-3, with D possibly TRBD1 on 6 matching bases. Trimming removed 3 bases from V and 2 bases from J, with 8 bases in between. The CDR3 runs to 14 residues. CDR1 and CDR2 from the germline V gene are KGHPV and FQNQEV (reference sequence). The part of the CDR3 DNA that was read is TGTGCCAGCAGTCTCGCAGGGGCTGGAAATACGCTCTAT. It yields the protein CASSLAGAGNTLY. The whole CDR3 sequence reads CASSLAGAGNTLYF.

Notes on this clone: These gene names are mouse names. Coverage ceases 1 residue before the CDR3 finishes, and the germline J gene fills in the end. The chain has TRBV26 and TRBJ1-4, with 10 nucleotides matching TRBD1. After removal of 2 bases from V and 7 bases from J, the junction contained 4 bases not matched to a gene. Germline V gene data show CDR1 as KGHPV and CDR2 as FQNQEV (reference sequence). CDR3 length equals 15 residues. Incomplete CDR3 DNA: TGTGCCAGCAGTCTGCTGACAGGGGGCCTCGAAAGATTATTT. Residues: CASSLLTGGLERLF. Given in full, the CDR3 is CASSLLTGGLERLFF.

This clone appeared a few times. Genes here carry mouse names. With the read ending 1 residue before the CDR3 end, the germline J gene is used to fill in that end. This rearrangement joins TRBV20 to TRBJ2-5; D possibly corresponds to TRBD1 (6 bases). The CDR3 contains 11 residues. The ends were cut back, 3 bases at V and 6 bases at J, with 7 bases in the middle. The germline V gene encodes CDR1 GFQATS and CDR2 STVNSAI. The CDR3 protein is CGASRGDTQYF. The CDR3 bases that were read are TGTGGTGCTAGCAGGGGTGACACCCAGTAC.

Worth noting for this clone: The germline and genes are mouse ones. The CDR3 here is CASSLIQNTEVFF. CDR3 bases read: TGTGCCAGCAGCTTAATACAAAACACAGAAGTCTTC. This sequence joins TRBV3 and TRBJ1-1; D not certain. The read is 1 residue too short to cover the CDR3 end, so that end is filled in from the germline J gene. Germline-derived CDR1 and CDR2 are SNHLY and FYNGKV (reference sequence). V dropped 2 bases and J dropped 1 base, with 5 bases sitting between them. CDR3 length: 13 residues.